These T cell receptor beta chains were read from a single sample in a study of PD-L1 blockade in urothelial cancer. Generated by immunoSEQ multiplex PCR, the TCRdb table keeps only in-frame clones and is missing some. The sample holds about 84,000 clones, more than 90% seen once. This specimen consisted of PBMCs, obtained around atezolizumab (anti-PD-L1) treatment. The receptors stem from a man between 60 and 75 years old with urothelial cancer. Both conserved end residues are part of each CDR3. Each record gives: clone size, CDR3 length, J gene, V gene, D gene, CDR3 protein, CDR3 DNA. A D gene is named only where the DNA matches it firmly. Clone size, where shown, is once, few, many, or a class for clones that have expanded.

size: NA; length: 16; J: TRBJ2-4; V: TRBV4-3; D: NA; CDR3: CASSQDTTGSLNIQYF; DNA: TGCGCCAGCAGCCAAGATACAACAGGGTCTCTAAACATTCAGTACTTC
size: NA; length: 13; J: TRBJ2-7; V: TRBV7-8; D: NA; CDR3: CASSMGLVREQYF; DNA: TGTGCCAGCAGCATGGGACTGGTCCGTGAGCAGTACTTC
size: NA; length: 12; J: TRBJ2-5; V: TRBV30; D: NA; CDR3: CAWSQYRETQYF; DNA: TGTGCCTGGAGTCAATACAGGGAGACCCAGTACTTC
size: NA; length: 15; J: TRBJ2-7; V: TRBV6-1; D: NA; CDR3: CASSEAGRGTYEQYF; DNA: TGTGCCAGCAGTGAAGCGGGACGGGGGACCTACGAGCAGTACTTC
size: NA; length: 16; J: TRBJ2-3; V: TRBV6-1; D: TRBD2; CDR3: CASSELAGVGTDTQYF; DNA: TGTGCCAGCAGTGAACTAGCGGGAGTTGGCACAGATACGCAGTATTTT
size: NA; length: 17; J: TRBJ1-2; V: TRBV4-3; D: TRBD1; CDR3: CASSQDAKSGGNYGYTF; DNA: TGCGCCAGCAGCCAAGATGCCAAGTCAGGGGGAAACTATGGCTACACCTTC
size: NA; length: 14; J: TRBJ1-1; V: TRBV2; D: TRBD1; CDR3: CATADRVQYTEAFF; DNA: TGTGCCACCGCGGACAGGGTGCAGTACACTGAAGCTTTCTTT
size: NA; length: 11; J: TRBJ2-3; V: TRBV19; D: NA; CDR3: CASGGTDTQYF; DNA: TGTGCCAGCGGAGGCACAGATACGCAGTATTTT
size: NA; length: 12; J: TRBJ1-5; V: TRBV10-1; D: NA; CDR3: CASSDQEKPQHF; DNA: TGCGCCAGCAGTGATCAGGAAAAGCCCCAGCATTTT
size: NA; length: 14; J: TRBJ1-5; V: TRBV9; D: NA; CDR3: CASSVPDRSQPQHF; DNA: TGTGCCAGCAGCGTTCCCGACAGATCTCAGCCCCAGCATTTT
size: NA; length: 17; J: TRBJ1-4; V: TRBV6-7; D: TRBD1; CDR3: CASSLRDSQSTNEKLFF; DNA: TGTGCCAGCAGTCTCCGGGACAGCCAATCAACTAATGAAAAACTGTTTTTT
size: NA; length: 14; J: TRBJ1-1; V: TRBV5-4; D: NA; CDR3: CASSLSRANTEAFF; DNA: TGTGCCAGCAGCTTGTCCAGGGCGAACACTGAAGCTTTCTTT
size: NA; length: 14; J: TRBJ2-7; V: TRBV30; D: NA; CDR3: CAWSQGGTAYEQYF; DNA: TGTGCCTGGAGTCAGGGGGGTACAGCCTACGAGCAGTACTTC
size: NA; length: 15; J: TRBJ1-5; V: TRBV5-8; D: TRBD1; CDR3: CASSLGDRGNQPQHF; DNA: TGTGCCAGCAGCTTGGGGGACAGGGGCAATCAGCCCCAGCATTTT
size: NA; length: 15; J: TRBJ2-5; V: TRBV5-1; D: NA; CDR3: CASSLVAGEGETQYF; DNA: TGCGCCAGCAGCTTGGTTGCAGGGGAGGGAGAGACCCAGTACTTC
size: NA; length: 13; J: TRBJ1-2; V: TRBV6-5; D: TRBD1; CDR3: CASSYIGGLGYTF; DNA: TGTGCCAGCAGTTACATAGGGGGCCTTGGCTACACCTTC
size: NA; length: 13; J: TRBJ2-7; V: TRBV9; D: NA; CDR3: CASSAQSGDEQYF; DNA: TGTGCCAGCAGCGCCCAATCGGGGGACGAGCAGTACTTC
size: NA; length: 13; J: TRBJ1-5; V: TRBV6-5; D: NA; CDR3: CASRQAGNQPQHF; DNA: TGTGCCAGCCGACAAGCAGGCAATCAGCCCCAGCATTTT
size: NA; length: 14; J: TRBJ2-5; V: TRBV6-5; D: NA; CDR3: CASSRGGGQETQYF; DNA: TGTGCCAGCAGTAGAGGCGGTGGGCAAGAGACCCAGTACTTC
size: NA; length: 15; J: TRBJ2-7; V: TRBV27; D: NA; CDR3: CASSFDRLSSYEQYF; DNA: TGTGCCAGCAGTTTCGACAGGCTTAGCTCCTACGAGCAGTACTTC
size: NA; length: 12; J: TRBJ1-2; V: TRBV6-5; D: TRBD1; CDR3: CANRGPGGGYTF; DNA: TGTGCCAACAGGGGACCGGGGGGGGGCTACACCTTC
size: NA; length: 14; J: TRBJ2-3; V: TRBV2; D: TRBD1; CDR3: CASSGRTGTDTQYF; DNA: TGTGCCAGCAGTGGCAGGACAGGGACAGATACGCAGTATTTT
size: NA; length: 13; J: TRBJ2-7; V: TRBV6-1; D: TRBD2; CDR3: CASGREVPYEQYF; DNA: TGTGCCAGCGGGCGGGAGGTCCCCTACGAGCAGTACTTC
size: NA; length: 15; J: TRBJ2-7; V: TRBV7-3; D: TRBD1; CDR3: CASSLTGQGPYEQYF; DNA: TGTGCCAGCAGCTTAACGGGACAGGGGCCCTACGAGCAGTACTTC
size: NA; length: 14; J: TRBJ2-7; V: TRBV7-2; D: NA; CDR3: CASSLRGGDDEQYF; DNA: TGTGCCAGCAGCTTACGCGGGGGCGATGACGAGCAGTACTTC
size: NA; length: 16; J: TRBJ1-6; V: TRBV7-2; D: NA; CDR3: CASSLFPGRINSPLHF; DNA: TGTGCCAGCAGCTTATTTCCAGGGCGGATCAATTCACCCCTCCACTTT
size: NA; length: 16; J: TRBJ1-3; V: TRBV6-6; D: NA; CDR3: CASSYPPGSSGNTIYF; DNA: TGTGCCAGCAGTTATCCACCTGGCAGCTCTGGAAACACCATATATTTT
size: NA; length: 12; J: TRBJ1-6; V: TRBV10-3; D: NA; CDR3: CAISEQNSPLHF; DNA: TGTGCCATCAGTGAACAGAATTCACCCCTCCACTTT
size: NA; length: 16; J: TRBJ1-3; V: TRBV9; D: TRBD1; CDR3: CASSFTTGGSGNTIYF; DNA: TGTGCCAGCAGCTTTACCACAGGGGGCTCTGGAAACACCATATATTTT
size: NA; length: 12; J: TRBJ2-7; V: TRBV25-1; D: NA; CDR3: CASSEGGGRQYF; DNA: TGTGCCAGCAGTGAGGGAGGTGGACGGCAGTACTTC
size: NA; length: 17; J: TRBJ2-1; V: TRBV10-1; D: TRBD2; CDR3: CASHRAWGGSSYNEQFF; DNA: TGCGCCAGCCACCGGGCTTGGGGAGGGAGTTCCTACAATGAGCAGTTCTTC
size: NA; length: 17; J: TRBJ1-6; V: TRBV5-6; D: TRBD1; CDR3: CASYRDRGVSYNSPLHF; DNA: TGTGCCAGCTACCGGGACAGGGGGGTTTCCTATAATTCACCCCTCCACTTT
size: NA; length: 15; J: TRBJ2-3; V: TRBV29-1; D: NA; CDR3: CSVVGAGVGTDTQYF; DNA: TGCAGCGTTGTAGGGGCAGGGGTAGGGACAGATACGCAGTATTTT
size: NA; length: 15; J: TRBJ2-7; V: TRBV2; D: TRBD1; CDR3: CASSEEGTGAHEQYF; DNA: TGTGCCAGCAGTGAAGAAGGGACAGGGGCCCACGAGCAGTACTTC
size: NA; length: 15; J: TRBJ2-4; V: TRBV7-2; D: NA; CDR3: CASSSGSSPEYIQYF; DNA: TGTGCCAGCAGCTCCGGAAGTAGTCCGGAGTACATTCAGTACTTC
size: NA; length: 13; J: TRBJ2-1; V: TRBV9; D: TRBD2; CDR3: CASSVRGGNEQFF; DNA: TGTGCCAGCAGCGTAAGGGGAGGGAATGAGCAGTTCTTC
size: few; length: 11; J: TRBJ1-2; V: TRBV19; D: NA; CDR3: CASSDYYGYTF; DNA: TGTGCCAGTAGCGACTACTATGGCTACACCTTC
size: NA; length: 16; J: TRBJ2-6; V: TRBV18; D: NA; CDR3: CASSPSVLSGANVLTF; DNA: TGTGCCAGCTCACCCAGCGTCCTCTCTGGGGCCAACGTCCTGACTTTC
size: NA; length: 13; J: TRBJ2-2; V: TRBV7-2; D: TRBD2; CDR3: CASRSGGTGELFF; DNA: TGTGCCAGCAGGAGCGGGGGAACCGGGGAGCTGTTTTTT
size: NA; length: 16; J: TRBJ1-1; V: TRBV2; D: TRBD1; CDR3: CASSGTVSLTGAEAFF; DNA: TGTGCCAGCAGTGGGACTGTTTCGTTAACAGGGGCCGAAGCTTTCTTT
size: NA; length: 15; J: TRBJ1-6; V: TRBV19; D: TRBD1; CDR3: CASSTTPGQNSPLHF; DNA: TGTGCCAGTAGTACCACCCCGGGACAGAATTCACCCCTCCACTTT
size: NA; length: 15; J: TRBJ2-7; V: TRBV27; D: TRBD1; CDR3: CASRRTGGAFHEQYF; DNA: TGTGCCAGCAGACGGACAGGGGGCGCGTTCCACGAGCAGTACTTC
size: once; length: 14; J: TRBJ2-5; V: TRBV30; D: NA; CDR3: CAWSGGGQQETQYF; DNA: TGTGCCTGGAGTGGTGGAGGACAGCAAGAGACCCAGTACTTC
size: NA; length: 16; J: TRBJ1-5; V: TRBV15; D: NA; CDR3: CATSREGPNSNQPQHF; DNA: TGTGCCACCAGCAGAGAGGGGCCGAATAGCAATCAGCCCCAGCATTTT
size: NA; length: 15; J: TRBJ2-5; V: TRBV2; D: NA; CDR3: CASSALPGRGETQYF; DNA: TGTGCCAGCAGTGCCCTGCCCGGACGGGGGGAGACCCAGTACTTC
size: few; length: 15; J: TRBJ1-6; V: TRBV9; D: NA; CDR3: CASSVERTANSPLHF; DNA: TGTGCCAGCAGCGTAGAAAGGACAGCTAATTCACCCCTCCACTTT
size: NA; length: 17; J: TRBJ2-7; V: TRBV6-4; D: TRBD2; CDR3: CASSPPWTSGGAYEQYF; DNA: TGTGCCAGCAGTCCTCCCTGGACTAGCGGGGGGGCTTACGAGCAGTACTTC
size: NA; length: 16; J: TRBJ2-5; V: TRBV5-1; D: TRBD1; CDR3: CASSSQGQGEKETQYF; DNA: TGCGCCAGCAGCTCCCAAGGACAGGGAGAAAAAGAGACCCAGTACTTC
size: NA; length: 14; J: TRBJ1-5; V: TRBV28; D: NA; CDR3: CASSLPTSNQPQHF; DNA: TGTGCCAGCAGTTTACCTACTAGCAATCAGCCCCAGCATTTT
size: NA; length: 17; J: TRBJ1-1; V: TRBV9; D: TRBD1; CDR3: CASSVGLPGQGITEAFF; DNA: TGTGCCAGCAGCGTAGGGCTCCCGGGACAGGGAATCACTGAAGCTTTCTTT
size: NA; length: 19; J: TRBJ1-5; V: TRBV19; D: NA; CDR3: CASSLRPGRGRLSNQPQHF; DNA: TGTGCCAGTAGTCTCCGCCCGGGCAGGGGAAGGTTGAGCAATCAGCCCCAGCATTTT
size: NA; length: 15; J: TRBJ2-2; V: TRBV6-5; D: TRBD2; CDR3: CASSAGLAGAGELFF; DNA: TGTGCCAGCAGTGCGGGACTAGCGGGGGCCGGGGAGCTGTTTTTT
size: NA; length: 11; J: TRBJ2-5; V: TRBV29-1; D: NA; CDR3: CSPSYQETQYF; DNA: TGCAGCCCTTCGTACCAAGAGACCCAGTACTTC